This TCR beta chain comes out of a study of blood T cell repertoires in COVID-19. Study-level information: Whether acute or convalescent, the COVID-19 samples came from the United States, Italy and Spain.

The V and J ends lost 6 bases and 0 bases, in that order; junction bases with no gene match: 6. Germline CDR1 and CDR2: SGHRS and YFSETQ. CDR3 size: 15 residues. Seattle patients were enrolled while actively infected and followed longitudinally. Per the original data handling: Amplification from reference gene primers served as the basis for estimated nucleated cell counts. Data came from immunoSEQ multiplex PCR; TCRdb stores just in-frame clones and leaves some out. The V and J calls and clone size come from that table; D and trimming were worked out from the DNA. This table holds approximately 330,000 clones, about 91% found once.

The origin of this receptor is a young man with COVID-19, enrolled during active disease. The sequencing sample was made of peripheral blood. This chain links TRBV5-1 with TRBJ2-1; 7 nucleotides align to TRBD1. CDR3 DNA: TGCGCCAGCAAACGACAGGGATCCTCCTACAATGAGCAGTTCTTC. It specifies CASKRQGSSYNEQFF.